This T cell receptor beta chain emerged from a study of T cell changes during pregnancy in multiple sclerosis. The length of the CDR3 is 14 residues. Germline CDR1 GTSNPN, CDR2 SVGIG (reference sequence). The V and J ends lost 1 base and 3 bases respectively, with 10 bases between them. Assay: immunoSEQ multiplex PCR; the TCRdb copy retains only in-frame clones and omits some. The profile shows 48,000 or so clones, almost 95% of them singletons. This chain joins TRBV30 and TRBJ2-1; no clear D gene. Sequenced material: CD4+ T cells from peripheral blood mononuclear cells, taken in the second trimester of pregnancy. The sequence derives from a female donor in good health, enrolled as a control in a pregnancy study. The CDR3 nucleotides are TGTGCCTGGAGTGCAACTCAGGTCTACAATGAGCAGTTCTTC. This gives the protein CAWSATQVYNEQFF. Full variable domain (missing parts from reference TRBV30 and TRBJ2-1): SQTIHQWPATLVQPVGSPLSLECTVEGTSNPNLYWYRQAAGRGLQLLFYSVGIGQISSEVPQNLSASRPQDRQFILSSKKLLLSDSGFYLCAWSATQVYNEQFFGPGTRLTVL.